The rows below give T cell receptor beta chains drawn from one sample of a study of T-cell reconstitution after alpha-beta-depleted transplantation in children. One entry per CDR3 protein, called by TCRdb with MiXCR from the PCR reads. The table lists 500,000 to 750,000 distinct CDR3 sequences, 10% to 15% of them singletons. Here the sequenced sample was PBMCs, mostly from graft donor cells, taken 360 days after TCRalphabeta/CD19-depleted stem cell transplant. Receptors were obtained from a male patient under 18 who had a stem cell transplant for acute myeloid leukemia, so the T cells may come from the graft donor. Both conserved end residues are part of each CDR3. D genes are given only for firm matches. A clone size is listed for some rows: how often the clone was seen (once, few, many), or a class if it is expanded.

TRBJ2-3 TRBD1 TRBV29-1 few TGCAGCGTCGGTACAGGGGGCAGAAAAGATACGCAGTATTTT CSVGTGGRKDTQYF
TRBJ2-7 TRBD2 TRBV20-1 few TGCAGTGCTAGCCTCCCCTTAGCGGGAGCCCACGAGCAGTACTTC CSASLPLAGAHEQYF
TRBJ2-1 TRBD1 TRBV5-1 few TGCGCCAGCAGCTTGGTTCCCACAGGGGTGAACAATGAGCAGTTCTTC CASSLVPTGVNNEQFF
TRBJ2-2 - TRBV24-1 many TGTGCCAGCGGGTCGCCCGGGGAGCTGTTTTTT CASGSPGELFF
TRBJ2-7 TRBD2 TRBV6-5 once TGTGCCAGCAGTGTACTAGCGGGAGGAGAGTCGGACGAGCAGTACTTC CASSVLAGGESDEQYF
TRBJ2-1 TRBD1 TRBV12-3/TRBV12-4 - TGTGCCAGCAGTTTATGGACAGGCCAGTCGAATGAGCAGTTCTTC CASSLWTGQSNEQFF
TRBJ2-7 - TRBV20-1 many TGCAGTGCTTACGGGGGAGGGGGGTCGCGTGAAGAGCAGTACTTC CSAYGGGGSREEQYF
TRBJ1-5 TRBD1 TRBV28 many TGTGCCAGCAGTTCCCGGACAGGTTATAATCAGCCCCAGCATTTT CASSSRTGYNQPQHF
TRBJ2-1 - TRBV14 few TGTGCCAGACCACCTAGGGGTGGATTCTTC CARPPRGGFF
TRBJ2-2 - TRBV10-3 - TGTGCCATCACGAGGTCTAGCGAGCGGAGGAACACCGGGGAGCCGTTTTTT CAITRSSERRNTGEPFF
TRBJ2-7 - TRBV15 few TGTGCCACCAGCCCCCGCGAGGGGTTATCCTACGAGCAGTACTTC CATSPREGLSYEQYF
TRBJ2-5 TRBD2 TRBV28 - TGTGCCAGCAGTTTACAACTAGCGGGAGGTGGAGAGACCCAGTACTTC CASSLQLAGGGETQYF
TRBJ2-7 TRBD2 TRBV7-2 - TGTGCCAGCAGCTTAGTACTAGCGGGAGCCAATCAATACGAGCAGTACTTC CASSLVLAGANQYEQYF
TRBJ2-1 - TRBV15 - TGTGCCACCAACCAGGGTATCTCCTACAATGAGCAGTTCTTC CATNQGISYNEQFF
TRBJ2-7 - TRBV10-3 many TGTGCCATCAGCGAGACTGCCCAGAGCTCCTACGAGCAGTACTTC CAISETAQSSYEQYF
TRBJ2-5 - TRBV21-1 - TGTGCCAGCAGCAAAGCAGGCAGGTGGAGGTCCCAAGAGACCCAGTACTTC CASSKAGRWRSQETQYF
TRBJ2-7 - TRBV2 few TGTGCCAGCAGCACGTTCTCCTACGAGCAGTACTTC CASSTFSYEQYF
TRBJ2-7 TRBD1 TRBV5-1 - TGCGCCAGCACCCCAGGGGCAGGGGGCGCCTACGAGCAGTACTTC CASTPGAGGAYEQYF
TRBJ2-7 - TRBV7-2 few TGTGCCAGCAGCTTAGGATGGCCAGCGGACTACGAGCAGTACTTC CASSLGWPADYEQYF
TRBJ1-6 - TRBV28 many TGTGCCAGCAGTTTTCGGGCCATTAATTCACCCCTCCACTTT CASSFRAINSPLHF
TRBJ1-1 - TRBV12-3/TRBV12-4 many TGTGCCAGCAGTCCAAGGTCCGGGACTGAAGCTTTCTTT CASSPRSGTEAFF
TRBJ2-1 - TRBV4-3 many TGCGCCAGCAGCCAAGATCCGGGCCCCATACTGGGAAATGAGCAGTTCTTC CASSQDPGPILGNEQFF
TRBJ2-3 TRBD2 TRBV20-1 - TGCAGTGCCCCACATAGCGGGAGGGTCACAGATACGCAGTATTTT CSAPHSGRVTDTQYF
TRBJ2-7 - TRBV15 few TGTGCCACCAGCAGAGATCCTGGACTTTTCTACGAGCAGTACTTC CATSRDPGLFYEQYF
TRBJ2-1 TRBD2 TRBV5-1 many TGCGCCAGCAGCCCTGGACTAGCGGCGAACAATGAGCAGTTCTTC CASSPGLAANNEQFF
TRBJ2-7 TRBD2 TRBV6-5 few TGTGCCAGCAGTTACTTCGTGGCGGGACTAGCGGGCGGTGAGCAGTACTTC CASSYFVAGLAGGEQYF
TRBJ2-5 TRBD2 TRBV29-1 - TGCAGCGTAGCCCCGGGACTAGCGGGACCGTACCAAGAGACCCAGTACTTC CSVAPGLAGPYQETQYF
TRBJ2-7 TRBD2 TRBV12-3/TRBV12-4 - TGTGCCAACAAAAGGCGGGAGATAGAAGAGGCGGTCCAGGAGCAGTACTTC CANKRREIEEAVQEQYF
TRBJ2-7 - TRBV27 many TGTGCCAGCAGTTCCCTCACGGGGGAGCAGTACTTC CASSSLTGEQYF
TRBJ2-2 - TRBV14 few TGTGCCAGCAGCCCGAGGGACTTTTACACCGGGGAGCTGTTTTTT CASSPRDFYTGELFF
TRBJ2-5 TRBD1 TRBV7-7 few TGTGCTAGCAGCCCGACAGGGCAAACGACCCAGTACTTC CASSPTGQTTQYF
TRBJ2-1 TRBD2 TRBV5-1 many TGCGCCAGCAGCTTGGGGCTAGCGGGAGGGCGAACCTACAATGAGCAGTTCTTC CASSLGLAGGRTYNEQFF
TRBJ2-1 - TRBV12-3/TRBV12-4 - TGTGCCAGCAGTTTAGTATTAGCTGCTAGCTACAATGAGCAGTTCTTC CASSLVLAASYNEQFF
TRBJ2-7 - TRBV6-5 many TGTGCCAGCAGCCTAGCCTTTTCGGCCTACGAGCAGTACTTC CASSLAFSAYEQYF
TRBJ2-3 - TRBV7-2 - TGTGCCAGCAGCTCCATCAGGGTTCACACGCAGTATTTT CASSSIRVHTQYF
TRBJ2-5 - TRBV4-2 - TGTGCCAGCAGCCTACGGAAGGGTAACTCCTGGGAGACCCAGTACTTC CASSLRKGNSWETQYF
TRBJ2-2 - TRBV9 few TGTGCCAGCAGCCCCCCGGGGTTAAGCGGTTCAACGCACACCGGGGAGCTGTTTTTT CASSPPGLSGSTHTGELFF
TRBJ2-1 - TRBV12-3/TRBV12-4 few TGTGCCAGCAGTCCCCGGGGGACATATGAGCAGTTCTTC CASSPRGTYEQFF
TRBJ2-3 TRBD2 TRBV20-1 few TGCAGTGCTTCCGGACTAGCGGGAGCCTCAGATACGCAGTATTTT CSASGLAGASDTQYF
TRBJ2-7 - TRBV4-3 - TGCGCCAGCAGCCAAGGTTCCGGGCCCTCCTACGAGCAGTACTTC CASSQGSGPSYEQYF
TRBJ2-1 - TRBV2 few TGTGCCAGCAGTGGGGCGGCTATAGTCTACAATGAGCAGTTCTTC CASSGAAIVYNEQFF
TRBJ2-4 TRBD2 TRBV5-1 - TGCGCCAGCAGCTTGGGCGGGAGTTATCAGGGAAACATTCAGTACTTC CASSLGGSYQGNIQYF
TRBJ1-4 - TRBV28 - TGTGCCAGCAGTCTCGACAGCCTTAATGAAAAACTGTTTTTT CASSLDSLNEKLFF
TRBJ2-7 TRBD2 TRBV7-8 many TGTGCCAGCTATACGAGCGGGAGGGGGATATGGGAGCAGTACTTC CASYTSGRGIWEQYF
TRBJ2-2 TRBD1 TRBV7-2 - TGTGCCAGCAGCCCCGGGACAGGGAGAACCGGGGAGCTGTTTTTT CASSPGTGRTGELFF
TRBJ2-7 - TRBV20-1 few TGCAGTGCTAGGCCTCACCTTTACGAGCAGTACTTC CSARPHLYEQYF
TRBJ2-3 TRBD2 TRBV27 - TGTGCCAGCAGTACCCCCTTTAGCGGGAGCGGGACAGATACGCAGTATTTT CASSTPFSGSGTDTQYF
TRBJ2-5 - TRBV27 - TGTGCCAGCAGAAGCGCTTTGGTGGAGACCCAGTACTTC CASRSALVETQYF
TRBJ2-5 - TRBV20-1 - TGCAGTGCTAGAGATTTTGCCCTGGTGGAGACCCAGTACTTC CSARDFALVETQYF
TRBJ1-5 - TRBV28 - TGTGCCAGCAGTTTTAGGGGGAGGGGGGGCAATCAGCCCCAGCATTTT CASSFRGRGGNQPQHF